The TCR beta chain under discussion was sequenced for a study of technical replicates of blood from a handful of donors. Germline CDR1 is SNHLY and CDR2 is FYNNEI. With 4 bases clipped from V and 6 bases from J, the junction kept 6 bases outside the gene matches. The CDR3 is made up of 14 amino acids. TCRdb's table, derived via immunoSEQ multiplex PCR, lists solely in-frame clones and lacks some. The sample holds some 80,000 clones, 85% to 95% seen once. The chain links TRBV2 to TRBJ1-1, with 9 positions matching TRBD1. The origin of this receptor is a human donor in good health. Sequenced sample: T cells isolated from PBMCs. The CDR3 here is CASSGDRVGAEAFF. CDR3 DNA sequence: TGTGCCAGCAGTGGGGACAGGGTCGGGGCTGAAGCTTTCTTT.